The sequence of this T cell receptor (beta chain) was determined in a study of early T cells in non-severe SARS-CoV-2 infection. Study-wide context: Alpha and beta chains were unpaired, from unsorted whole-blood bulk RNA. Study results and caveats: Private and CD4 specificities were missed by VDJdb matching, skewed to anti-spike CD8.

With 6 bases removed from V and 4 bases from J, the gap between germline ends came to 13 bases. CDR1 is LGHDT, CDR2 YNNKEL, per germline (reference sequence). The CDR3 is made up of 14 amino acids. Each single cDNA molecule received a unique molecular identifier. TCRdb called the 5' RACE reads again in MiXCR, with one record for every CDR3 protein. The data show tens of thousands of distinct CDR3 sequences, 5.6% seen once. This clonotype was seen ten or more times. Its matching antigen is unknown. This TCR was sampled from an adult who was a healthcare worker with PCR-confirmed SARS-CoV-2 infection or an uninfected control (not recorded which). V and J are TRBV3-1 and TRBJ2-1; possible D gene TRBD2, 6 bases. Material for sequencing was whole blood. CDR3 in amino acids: CASSPRGLYNEQFF. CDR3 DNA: TGTGCCAGCAGTCCCCGGGGACTGTACAATGAGCAGTTCTTC.